What follows are 25 T cell receptor beta chains derived from one specimen sequenced in a study of regulatory T cells in long-lasting Graves disease. The authors built TCR beta libraries using iRepertoire HTBI primers and Arm-PCR of CDR3 regions. TCRdb re-called the multiplex PCR reads with MiXCR, one entry per CDR3 protein. The profile shows about 520,000 distinct CDR3 sequences, approximately 12% of them singletons. Time point noted: newly diagnosed GD, antithyroid drugs for less than 3 months. Researchers made the TCR library from RNA that was extracted from PBMCs. The sample was also reused in another study, on T cells in Graves' hyperthyroidism and ophthalmopathy.

The specimen was peripheral blood mononuclear cells (PBMCs), collected at new diagnosis, from a patient treated with antithyroid drugs. Receptors originate from a woman aged 30 to 39 with Graves disease.

This clonotype was detected ten times or more. The V and J genes are TRBV12-3 or TRBV12-4 and TRBJ2-3; 9 bases map to TRBD1. CDR3 length: 15 residues. Trimming took 6 bases from V and 3 from J; bases not matched to a gene: 7. CDR3 amino acids: CASSTQGARTDTQYF. Here the CDR3 DNA reads TGTGCCAGCAGCACACAGGGGGCACGTACAGATACGCAGTATTTT.

This clonotype was counted ten times or more. This CDR3 reads CASSFRLNSYNEQFF. The CDR3 nucleotides are TGTGCCAGCAGTTTTCGACTGAACTCCTACAATGAGCAGTTCTTC. The chain combines TRBV12-3 or TRBV12-4 with TRBJ2-1; D uncertain. The ends were cut back, 3 bases at V and 0 bases at J, with 9 bases in the middle. This CDR3 is 15 amino acids long.

This clonotype was observed many times. This chain links TRBV6-1 with TRBJ2-7; TRBD2 aligns across 9 bases. CDR1 and CDR2 (germline): MNHNS, SASEGT. The CDR3 contains 18 residues. V gave up 6 bases and J gave up 5 bases; unmatched junction bases: 20. The CDR3 region has the DNA TGTGCCAGCAGACCAGGACTAGCGCGGCTAAGGGCCTTCCACGAGCAGTACTTC. It translates to CASRPGLARLRAFHEQYF.

This clonotype was observed a single time. A clone one base away is much larger, so this may be a read error. The chain combines TRBV7-9 with TRBJ2-1, with TRBD2 identical over 7 bases. The CDR3 loop spans 14 amino acids. V shed 7 bases, J shed 0 bases, and the junction held 3 bases outside the gene matches. Germline V lookup: CDR1 SEHNR, CDR2 FQNEAQ (reference sequence). This CDR3 reads CASNRGDSYNEQFF. The CDR3 DNA reads as TGTGCCAGCAACCGGGGGGACTCCTACAATGAGCAGTTCTTC.

This clonotype was detected many times. This rearrangement joins TRBV24-1 to TRBJ2-2; 10 bases agree with TRBD1. CDR1 KGHDR and CDR2 SFDVKD come from the germline V gene. Trimming removed 9 bases from V and 1 base from J; junction bases left unmatched: 10. The length of the CDR3 is 17 residues. This chain's CDR3 is CATSGQGLGMNTGELFF. CDR3 coding DNA: TGTGCCACCTCGGGACAGGGGCTAGGGATGAACACCGGGGAGCTGTTTTTT.

This clonotype occurred many times. This rearrangement joins TRBV18 to TRBJ1-2, with TRBD1 matching 7 bases. The CDR3 consists of 15 residues. Germline V gene sequence: CDR1 KGHSH, CDR2 LQKENI. V was pared by 6 bases and J by 3 bases, with 10 bases of the junction left unmatched. In DNA form, the CDR3 reads TGTGCCAGCTCCAAGGGGGCAGGGGACTACTATGGCTACACCTTC. Translating gives CASSKGAGDYYGYTF.

This clonotype came up many times. This sequence joins TRBV19 and TRBJ1-5; TRBD1 matches at 9 bases. This CDR3 region has 16 residues. Germline values: CDR1 LNHDA, CDR2 SQIVND (reference sequence). V lost 6 bases, J lost 3 bases, and 9 bases stayed unmatched. CDR3 DNA sequence: TGTGCCAGTAGAACCCAGGACAGGGGTAACAATCAGCCCCAGCATTTT. Protein product: CASRTQDRGNNQPQHF. The full variable domain, in which reference TRBV19 and TRBJ1-5 provide the parts outside the CDR3, is DGGITQSPKYLFRKEGQNVTLSCEQNLNHDAMYWYRQDPGQGLRLIYYSQIVNDFQKGDIAEGYSVSREKKESFPLTVTSAQKNPTAFYLCASRTQDRGNNQPQHFGDGTRLSIL.

This clonotype was counted ten times or more. The CDR3 sequence is CSARDGLAGGSREQYF. For the CDR3, the DNA is TGCAGTGCTAGAGATGGGCTAGCGGGAGGTTCTCGGGAGCAGTACTTC. The V call is TRBV20-1, the J call TRBJ2-7; 11 bases fit TRBD2. The CDR3 contains 16 residues. The germline V gene encodes CDR1 DFQATT and CDR2 SNEGSKA (reference sequence). With 0 bases clipped from V and 7 bases from J, the junction kept 11 bases outside the gene matches.

There are many counts of this clonotype. This chain links TRBV9 with TRBJ2-1; TRBD2 is a possible D gene (7 bases). The CDR3 covers 18 residues. V lost 0 bases and J lost 7, with 23 bases in between. Germline V gene sequence: CDR1 SGDLS, CDR2 YYNGEE. CDR3 sequence: CASSVGSGWGGKENEQFF. As DNA, the CDR3 is TGTGCCAGCAGCGTAGGTAGTGGATGGGGGGGCAAGGAGAATGAGCAGTTCTTC.

Many counts were recorded for this clonotype. The rearrangement joins TRBV7-8 to TRBJ2-7; TRBD2 aligns across 7 bases. There are 15 residues in the CDR3. Trimming took 4 bases from V and 3 from J; bases not matched to a gene: 9. Germline assignment: CDR1 SGHVS and CDR2 FQNEAQ. The CDR3 loop is CASSSSLAALYEQYF. The CDR3 bases are TGTGCCAGCAGCTCCTCCCTAGCGGCACTCTACGAGCAGTACTTC.

This clonotype was recorded many times. The rearrangement joins TRBV2 to TRBJ1-4; the D gene is possibly TRBD1 (6 bases). V was shortened by 6 bases and J by 8 bases, with 13 bases between the two germline ends. CDR1 SNHLY and CDR2 FYNNEI come from the germline V gene. The CDR3 contains 13 residues. The CDR3 here is CASSPVGQEKLFF. CDR3 DNA: TGTGCCAGCAGCCCCGTCGGACAGGAAAAACTGTTTTTT.

This clonotype came up many times. The chain carries TRBV30 and TRBJ1-1; D call uncertain. CDR3 length: 11 residues. Trimming shortened V by 4 bases and J by 11 bases, and 14 bases separated the two germline ends. Germline-derived CDR1 and CDR2 are GTSNPN and SVGIG (reference sequence). The CDR3 coding sequence is TGTGCCTGGAATAGGATTGGTGACGCTTTCTTT. Its translation: CAWNRIGDAFF.

The V and J genes are TRBV20-1 and TRBJ2-3; 13 nucleotides line up with TRBD2. After removal of 5 bases from V and 4 bases from J, the junction contained 15 bases not matched to a gene. The CDR3 has 18 amino acids. Germline V gene lookup returns CDR1 DFQATT and CDR2 SNEGSKA (reference sequence). The CDR3 region is CSAQGLAGESAGADTQYF. The CDR3 DNA reads as TGCAGTGCTCAAGGACTAGCGGGAGAAAGTGCGGGGGCAGATACGCAGTATTTT.

The sample holds many counts of this clonotype. The chain has TRBV7-9 and TRBJ2-7; D may be TRBD2 (6 bases). Germline CDR1 and CDR2: SEHNR and FQNEAQ (reference sequence). V was pared by 5 bases and J by 4 bases, with 21 bases between. This CDR3 has 16 amino acids. In DNA form, the CDR3 reads TGTGCCAGCAGCCTAAGGTCAGGCGGGAAACGGTACGAGCAGTACTTC. It yields the protein CASSLRSGGKRYEQYF.

This clonotype was observed at least ten times. This chain connects TRBV7-9 to TRBJ2-7; D may match TRBD1 or TRBD2 (5 bases each). CDR3 length equals 14 residues. The V end lost 4 bases, the J end lost 2 bases, and 12 bases lay between the germline ends. The germline CDR1 and CDR2 sequences are SEHNR and FQNEAQ (reference sequence). The CDR3, as DNA: TGTGCCAGCAGCTCTCGGGGCCTAACCTACGAGCAGTACTTC. Translating it yields CASSSRGLTYEQYF. Drawing the rest from reference TRBV7-9 and TRBJ2-7, the complete variable domain is DTGVSQNPRHKITKRGQNVTFRCDPISEHNRLYWYRQTLGQGPEFLTYFQNEAQLEKSRLLSDRFSAERPKGSFSTLEIQRTEQGDSAMYLCASSSRGLTYEQYFGPGTRLTVT.

This clonotype was recorded at least ten times. The J gene is TRBJ1-2, the V gene TRBV30, with 7 nucleotides matching TRBD1. The junction had 11 bases not matched to a gene; V was cut back by 3 bases and J by 4 bases. The CDR3 extends over 15 amino acids. Germline V gene data show CDR1 as GTSNPN and CDR2 as SVGIG (reference sequence). As DNA, the CDR3 is TGTGCCTGGAGAAAATGGCAGGGGGAGCTCTATGGCTACACCTTC. It encodes CAWRKWQGELYGYTF.

Regarding this clonotype: One end of the junction varies from germline; a read error may be responsible. This rearrangement joins TRBV25-1 to TRBJ2-1; D tentatively fits TRBD1 or TRBD2 (7 bases each). CDR1 and CDR2 (germline): MGHDK, SYGVNS. The CDR3 length is 12 residues. CDR3 loop: CASLTSGGAVDF. In nucleotides, the CDR3 is TGTGCCAGCCTTACGTCAGGGGGGGCAGTGGACTTC.

This clonotype appeared many times. This sequence joins TRBV12-3 or TRBV12-4 and TRBJ1-5; D might be TRBD1 (6 bases). Deletions cut 2 bases from V and 0 bases from J, with 11 bases between. The CDR3 has 16 amino acids. DNA of the CDR3: TGTGCCAGCAGTTTACGGGGACACCTTAGCAATCAGCCCCAGCATTTT. Encoded protein: CASSLRGHLSNQPQHF.

This clonotype was counted at least ten times. This chain joins TRBV7-9 and TRBJ2-7; maybe TRBD2 (5 bases). CDR3 length: 13 amino acids. Germline loops: CDR1 SEHNR, CDR2 FQNEAQ (reference sequence). V gave up 5 bases and J gave up 2 bases, with 10 bases separating them. CDR3 in DNA: TGTGCCAGCAGCCCCCCGGGAACCTACGAGCAGTACTTC. Translating it yields CASSPPGTYEQYF.

V usage is TRBV11-3 and J usage is TRBJ2-3; 12 bases match TRBD2. The germline CDR1 and CDR2 sequences are SGHNT and YENEEA. V lost 4 bases to trimming and J lost 5 bases; unmatched junction nucleotides: 7. The CDR3 consists of 16 residues. The CDR3 DNA is TGTGCCAGCAGCTCCGGACTAGCGGGGACGGAAGATACGCAGTATTTT. This sequence encodes CASSSGLAGTEDTQYF.

The J gene is TRBJ2-6, the V gene TRBV4-2; a weak D match, TRBD2 (5 bases). The CDR3 length is 16 residues. Germline CDR1 reads LGHNA; CDR2 reads YNFKEQ. V was cut by 0 bases and J by 3 bases, with 9 bases left in between. The CDR3 sequence: CASSQDKGSGANVLTF. CDR3 nucleotide sequence: TGTGCCAGCAGCCAAGATAAAGGGAGTGGGGCCAACGTCCTGACTTTC.

The gene calls are TRBV28 and TRBJ2-2, with TRBD2 matching over 16 bases. Germline CDR1 is MDHEN and CDR2 is SYDVKM. V trimming: 8 bases; J trimming: 4 bases; junction bases outside the gene matches: 10. CDR3 length: 18 amino acids. The CDR3 spells CASASGTSGRAATGELFF. The CDR3 coding sequence is TGTGCCAGCGCGAGTGGGACTAGCGGGAGGGCCGCCACCGGGGAGCTGTTTTTT.

To note about this clonotype: Just one base apart from a much larger clone, this may be a read error. The rearrangement uses TRBV7-9 and TRBJ2-7, with a weak D call TRBD2 (6 bases). The CDR3 sequence is 14 residues long. Germline V gene lookup returns CDR1 SEHNR and CDR2 FQNEAQ (reference sequence). CDR3: CAISSGGRSYEQYF. CDR3 DNA: TGTGCCATCAGCTCCGGGGGTCGCTCCTACGAGCAGTACTTC. The variable domain in full, with the rest retrieved from reference TRBV7-9 and TRBJ2-7, is DTGVSQNPRHKITKRGQNVTFRCDPISEHNRLYWYRQTLGQGPEFLTYFQNEAQLEKSRLLSDRFSAERPKGSFSTLEIQRTEQGDSAMYLCAISSGGRSYEQYFGPGTRLTVT.

This clonotype appeared a few times. The chain couples TRBV20-1 to TRBJ1-2; 10 bases are a match to TRBD1. With V trimmed by 4 bases and J by 7 bases, 6 bases remained unmatched. This CDR3 contains 13 residues. Germline V CDR1 and CDR2: DFQATT, SNEGSKA (reference sequence). CDR3 nucleotide sequence: TGCAGTGCTATGTGGGACAGGGGTAGTGGCTACACCTTC. It encodes CSAMWDRGSGYTF.

The chain recombines TRBV19 with TRBJ1-1; the D is unclear. Trimming removed 3 bases at V and 0 bases at J, with 5 bases between. This CDR3 has 13 residues. Per germline, CDR1 LNHDA and CDR2 SQIVND (reference sequence). CDR3 residues: CASSISVNTEAFF. CDR3 DNA sequence: TGTGCCAGTAGTATCTCGGTGAACACTGAAGCTTTCTTT.